This TCR beta chain was recorded in a study of control samples from healthy donors and cancer patients. Here immunoSEQ multiplex PCR was the method, and the copy in TCRdb shows in-frame clones only, minus some. The table has 400,000 to 450,000 clones, over 75% seen once. V was pared by 4 bases and J by 3 bases, with 7 bases of the junction left unmatched. CDR3 size: 15 residues. Germline V gene sequence: CDR1 LNHNV, CDR2 YYDKDF (reference sequence). Input material: PBMCs. This TCR was recovered from a man aged 35-49 years with head and neck cancer. This chain connects TRBV15 to TRBJ2-7; TRBD2 matches 9 bases. DNA for the CDR3: TGTGCCACCAGCAAGCTGACTAGCGGAATCTACGAGCAGTACTTC. This sequence encodes CATSKLTSGIYEQYF.